The present T cell receptor (beta chain) was sequenced within a study of regulatory T cells in long-lasting Graves disease. The time point here: newly diagnosed GD, antithyroid drugs for less than 3 months. PBMCs provided the RNA from which the TCR library was made. Germline V gene data show CDR1 as MDHEN and CDR2 as SYDVKM. Deletions cut 2 bases from V and 6 bases from J, with 12 bases between. The CDR3 length is 14 residues. Combining iRepertoire HTBI primers with Arm-PCR of CDR3 regions, the authors built TCR beta libraries. TCRdb analysed the multiplex PCR reads with MiXCR anew, one entry per CDR3 protein. The sample includes 680,000 or so distinct CDR3 sequences, approximately 15% of them seen just once. This clonotype was observed at least ten times. These sequences were also reported in another study, on T cells in Graves' hyperthyroidism and ophthalmopathy. That source adds: The TCR CDR3 first-round RT-PCR relied on the HTBI primer set.

This receptor was identified in a woman between 25 and 40 years old with Graves disease. The sequencing used peripheral blood mononuclear cells (PBMCs), collected at new diagnosis, from a patient treated with antithyroid drugs. The rearrangement joins TRBV28 to TRBJ2-3; possible D gene TRBD2, 6 bases. In DNA, the CDR3 is TGTGCCAGCAGTTTAGTCGGGAGTATCGATACGCAGTATTTT. Protein sequence: CASSLVGSIDTQYF.